This T cell receptor beta chain was retrieved from a study of cytomegalovirus exposure and HLA in healthy donors. Overall study results and limits: Researchers reported in a later analysis that a missense DCLRE1C variant was tied to TCR beta V- and J-gene trimming. TCR beta chains numbering some 160 were designated cytomegalovirus-associated.

This clone was seen only a few times. Its antigen is not identified. Samples came from healthy bone marrow donors. Despite likely unrecorded immune exposures, the donors were nominally healthy at the time of sampling. V lost 6 bases and J lost 3; bases outside the gene matches: 3. This CDR3 has 13 residues. Looked up from germline, CDR1 is SNHLY and CDR2 is FYNNEI. Both 60 Vbeta primers and 13 Jbeta primers went into the PCR. TCRdb's table, derived via immunoSEQ multiplex PCR, lists solely in-frame clones and lacks some. In the table there are approximately 140,000 clones, roughly 73% of which are singletons.

The chain employs TRBV2 and TRBJ1-1, with 8 bases aligning to TRBD1. The source of this sequence is a man aged 35 to 55 in good health and CMV-seronegative. The sequencing input was PBMCs. The CDR3 spells CASRSDRDTEAFF. DNA of the CDR3: TGTGCCAGCAGATCGGACAGGGACACTGAAGCTTTCTTT.